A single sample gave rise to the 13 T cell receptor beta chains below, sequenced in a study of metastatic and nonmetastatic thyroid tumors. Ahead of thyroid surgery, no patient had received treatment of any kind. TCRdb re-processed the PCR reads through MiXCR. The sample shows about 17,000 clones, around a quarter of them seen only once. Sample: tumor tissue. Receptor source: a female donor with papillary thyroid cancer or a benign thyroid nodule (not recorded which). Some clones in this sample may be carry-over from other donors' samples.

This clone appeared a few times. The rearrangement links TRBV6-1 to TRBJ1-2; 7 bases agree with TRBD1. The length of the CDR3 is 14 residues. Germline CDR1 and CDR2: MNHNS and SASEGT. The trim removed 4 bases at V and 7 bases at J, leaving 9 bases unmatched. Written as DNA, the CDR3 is TGTGCCAGCAGTGGACTCCGGGACAGCCTTGGCTACACCTTC. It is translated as CASSGLRDSLGYTF.

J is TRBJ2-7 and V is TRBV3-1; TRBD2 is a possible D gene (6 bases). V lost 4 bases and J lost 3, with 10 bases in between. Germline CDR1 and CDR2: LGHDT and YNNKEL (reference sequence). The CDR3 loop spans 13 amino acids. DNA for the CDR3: TGTGCCAGCAGCCTCAGGCGGGACTACGAGCAGTACTTC. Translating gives CASSLRRDYEQYF.

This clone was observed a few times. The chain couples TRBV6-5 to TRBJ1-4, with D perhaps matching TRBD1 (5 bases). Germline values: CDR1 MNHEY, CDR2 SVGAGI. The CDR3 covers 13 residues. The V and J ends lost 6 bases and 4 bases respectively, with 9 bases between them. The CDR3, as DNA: TGTGCCAGCAGCAGACAGTTTAATGAAAAACTGTTTTTT. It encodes CASSRQFNEKLFF.

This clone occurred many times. CDR3 loop: CASGTGNRLLGKLFF. The CDR3 nucleotides are TGTGCCAGCGGGACAGGGAATCGGCTTCTTGGAAAACTGTTTTTT. The V gene is TRBV27, the J gene TRBJ1-4; 9 bases map to TRBD1. There are 15 residues in the CDR3. Germline lookup yields CDR1 MNHEY and CDR2 SMNVEV (reference sequence). V was pared by 8 bases and J by 10 bases, with 14 bases of the junction left unmatched.

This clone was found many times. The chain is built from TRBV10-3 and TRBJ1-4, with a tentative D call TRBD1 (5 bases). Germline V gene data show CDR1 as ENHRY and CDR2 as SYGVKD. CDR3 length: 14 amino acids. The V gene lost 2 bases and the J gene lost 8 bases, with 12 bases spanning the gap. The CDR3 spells CAISETGVAEKLFF. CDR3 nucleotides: TGTGCCATCAGTGAGACGGGGGTAGCAGAAAAACTGTTTTTT.

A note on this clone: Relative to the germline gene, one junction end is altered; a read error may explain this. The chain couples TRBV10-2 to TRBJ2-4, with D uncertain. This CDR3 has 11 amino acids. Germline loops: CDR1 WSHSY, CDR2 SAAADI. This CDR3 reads CASSNGYLSNF. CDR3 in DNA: TGCGCCAGCAGTAACGGGTACCTGTCAAACTTC.

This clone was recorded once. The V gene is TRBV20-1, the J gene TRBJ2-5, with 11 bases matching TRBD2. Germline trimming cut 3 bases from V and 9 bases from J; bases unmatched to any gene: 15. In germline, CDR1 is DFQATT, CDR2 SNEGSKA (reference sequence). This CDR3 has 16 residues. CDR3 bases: TGCAGTGCTAGGTACCCTACTAGCGGGAGATATTATCCCCAGTACTTC. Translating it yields CSARYPTSGRYYPQYF.

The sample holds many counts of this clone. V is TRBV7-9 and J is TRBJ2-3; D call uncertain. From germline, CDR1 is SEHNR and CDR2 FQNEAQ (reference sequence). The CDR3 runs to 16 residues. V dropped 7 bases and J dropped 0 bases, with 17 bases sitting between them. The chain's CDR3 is CASIPLTVASTDTQYF. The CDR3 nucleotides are TGTGCCAGCATCCCACTCACCGTAGCTAGCACAGATACGCAGTATTTT.

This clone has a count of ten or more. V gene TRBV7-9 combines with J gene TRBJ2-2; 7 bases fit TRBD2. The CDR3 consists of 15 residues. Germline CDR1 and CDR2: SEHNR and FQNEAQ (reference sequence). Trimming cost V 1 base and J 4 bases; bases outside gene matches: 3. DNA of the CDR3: TGTGCCAGCAGCTTAGGTTCGGGGGGCACCGGGGAGCTGTTTTTT. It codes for CASSLGSGGTGELFF. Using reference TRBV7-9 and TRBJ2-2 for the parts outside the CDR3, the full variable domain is DTGVSQNPRHKITKRGQNVTFRCDPISEHNRLYWYRQTLGQGPEFLTYFQNEAQLEKSRLLSDRFSAERPKGSFSTLEIQRTEQGDSAMYLCASSLGSGGTGELFFGEGSRLTVL.

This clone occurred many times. The CDR3 is CASSQRQGAAGNTIYF. CDR3 nucleotide sequence: TGTGCCAGCAGCCAAAGACAGGGGGCGGCTGGAAACACCATATATTTT. The genes are TRBV3-1 and TRBJ1-3; 10 positions agree with TRBD1. The V segment lost 2 bases and the J segment 2 bases; nucleotides outside the gene matches: 3. The germline V gene has CDR1 LGHDT and CDR2 YNNKEL (reference sequence). The CDR3 extends over 16 amino acids.

The CDR3 protein is CASKRQGNSYEQYF. In nucleotides, the CDR3 is TGTGCCAGCAAACGACAGGGAAACTCCTACGAGCAGTACTTC. The V gene is TRBV6-1, the J gene TRBJ2-7, with 7 positions matching TRBD1. Germline CDR1 reads MNHNS; CDR2 reads SASEGT. The CDR3 extends over 14 amino acids. The junction had 6 bases not matched to a gene; V was cut back by 7 bases and J by 0 bases.

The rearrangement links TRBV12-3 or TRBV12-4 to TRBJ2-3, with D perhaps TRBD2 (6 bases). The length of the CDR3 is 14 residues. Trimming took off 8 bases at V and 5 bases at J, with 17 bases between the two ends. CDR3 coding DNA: TGTGCCAGCGACGCGGGAAACGAGGGAGATACGCAGTATTTT. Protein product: CASDAGNEGDTQYF.

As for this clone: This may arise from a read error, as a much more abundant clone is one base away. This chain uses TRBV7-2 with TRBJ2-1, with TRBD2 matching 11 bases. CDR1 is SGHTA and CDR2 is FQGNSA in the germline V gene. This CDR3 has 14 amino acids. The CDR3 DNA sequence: TGTGTCAGCGGTTATAGCGGGAGGGGTGATGAGCAGTTCTTC. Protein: CVSGYSGRGDEQFF.